This T cell receptor beta chain was sequenced for a study of cytomegalovirus exposure and HLA in healthy donors. Primers included in the PCR were 60 Vbeta and 13 Jbeta primers. Measured with immunoSEQ multiplex PCR; TCRdb has only the in-frame clones, and not every one. There are some 91,000 clones in the sample; about 68% occur only once, and 2.3% lies in the top ten. Germline V gives CDR1 LGHNA, CDR2 YSLEER. There are 18 residues in the CDR3. With 1 base clipped from V and 0 bases from J, the junction kept 10 bases outside the gene matches. This donor has no recorded CMV serostatus. Material for sequencing was PBMCs. V gene TRBV4-3 combines with J gene TRBJ2-3; 7 positions agree with TRBD1. The receptor was derived from a human donor in good health. CDR3 in DNA: TGCGCCAGCAGCCAAGGGGGGACAGTTAATCCTAGCACAGATACGCAGTATTTT. Its protein is CASSQGGTVNPSTDTQYF.